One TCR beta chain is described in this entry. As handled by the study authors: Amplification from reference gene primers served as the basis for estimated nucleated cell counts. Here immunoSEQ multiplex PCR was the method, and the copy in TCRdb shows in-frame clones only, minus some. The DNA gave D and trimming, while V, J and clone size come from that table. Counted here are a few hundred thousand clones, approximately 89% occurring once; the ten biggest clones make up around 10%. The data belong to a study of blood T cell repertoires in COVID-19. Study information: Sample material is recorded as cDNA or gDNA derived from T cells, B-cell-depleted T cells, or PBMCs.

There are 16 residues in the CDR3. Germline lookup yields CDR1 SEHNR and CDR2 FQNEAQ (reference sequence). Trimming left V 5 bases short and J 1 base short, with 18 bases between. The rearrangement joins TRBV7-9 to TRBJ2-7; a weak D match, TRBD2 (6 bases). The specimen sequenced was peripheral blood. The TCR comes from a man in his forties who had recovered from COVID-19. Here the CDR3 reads CASSPPIAVSSYEQYF. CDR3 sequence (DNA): TGTGCCAGCAGCCCACCCATAGCGGTTTCATCCTACGAGCAGTACTTC.